This TCR beta chain was sequenced in a study of shared clonotypes between healthy human individuals. Naive CD8 cells lacked CD45RO and underwent positive selection for CCR7, leaving out terminally differentiated effector memory CD45RA+ cells. J lost 1 base, V lost 5 bases, and 5 bases had no gene match. The CDR3 consists of 15 residues. Germline CDR1 and CDR2: MNHEY and SMNVEV (reference sequence). Sequencing was performed with immunoSEQ multiplex PCR; in TCRdb, only in-frame clones are kept and a portion is missing. The sample includes 760,000 or so clones, 96% seen only once; the top ten take less than 0.25%.

The source is a man aged 25 to 40 in good health. Sequenced sample: naive CD8+ T cells sorted from blood. The chain links TRBV27 to TRBJ1-5; 7 nucleotides agree with TRBD1. CDR3 sequence reads: CASSPRQGSNQPQHF. In DNA form, the CDR3 reads TGTGCCAGCAGTCCCCGACAGGGAAGCAATCAGCCCCAGCATTTT.